Included here is one T cell receptor beta chain sequence, with context. Its target antigen remains unknown. The record has no base qualities; no much larger clone is one base away. V is pared back by 1 base and J by 5 bases, with 8 bases lying between the germline termini. Reading the germline V gene (reference sequence) gives CDR1 MNHEY and CDR2 SMNVEV. Including the terminal cysteine and phenylalanine, the CDR3 comprises 13 residues. CDR3 DNA is the only sequence kept; it has 39 bases, read in frame from the first base. The library was obtained by the immunoSEQ multiplex PCR assay. TCRdb retrieved this table from immuneACCESS and kept in-frame rearrangements only. Not all clones are present; in checked studies, unresolved V genes account for under half, and no reason is known for the remainder. In all, the sample holds roughly 93,000 clones, and 95% of those were seen once. More than 0.2% of the sample rests with the top ten.

The sample belongs to a study of technical replicates of blood from a few donors (dated by TCRdb to 2016 to 2017). The sequencing sample was made of T cells isolated from PBMCs. The chain is encoded by TRBV27 joined to TRBJ2-5, with an unclear D gene assignment. This clonotype was sampled from a human donor in good health. The bases read TGTGCCAGCAGTTTATGGCAGGATGAGACCCAGTACTTC. Translation gives CASSLWQDETQYF.